These T cell receptor beta chains were read from a single sample in a study of T cells in Graves' hyperthyroidism and ophthalmopathy. TCRdb re-derived calls from the multiplex PCR reads in MiXCR, one entry per CDR3 protein. This table holds approximately 600,000 distinct CDR3 sequences, approximately 14% found once. Sequencing input: blood. The receptor source for this set is a woman aged 40-49 years with Graves' ophthalmopathy. CDR3s include the opening cysteine and the closing phenylalanine or tryptophan. The order of the fields is J gene, clone size, V gene, D gene, CDR3 protein, CDR3 DNA. D genes are given only for firm matches. Size values are once, few and many counts, or a class for expanded clones, and some rows have none.

TRBJ2-7 many TRBV2 TRBD1 CATSDRAYEQYF TGTGCCACCTCGGACAGGGCGTACGAGCAGTACTTC
TRBJ2-7 . TRBV12-3/TRBV12-4 TRBD2 CASRVTSWGEQYF TGTGCCAGCAGGGTGACTAGCTGGGGCGAGCAGTACTTC
TRBJ1-5 . TRBV2 . CAGSEAGLSLMPQHF TGTGCCGGCAGTGAAGCCGGCCTGAGCCTTATGCCCCAGCATTTT
TRBJ2-5 many TRBV28 . CASSLVWETQYF TGTGCCAGCAGTTTAGTGTGGGAGACCCAGTACTTC
TRBJ1-1 . TRBV28 . CASSLSDDTEAFF TGTGCCAGCAGTTTGTCCGATGACACTGAAGCTTTCTTT
TRBJ2-7 many TRBV2 TRBD1 CASSDRGYEQYF TGTGCCAGCAGCGACAGGGGCTACGAGCAGTACTTC
TRBJ1-1 few TRBV7-9 . CASSLLQGTNTEAFF TGTGCCAGCAGCTTATTGCAGGGGACCAACACTGAAGCTTTCTTT
TRBJ2-5 many TRBV7-2 . CASSLLFQGSGETQYF TGTGCCAGCAGCTTACTATTTCAGGGGTCGGGAGAGACCCAGTACTTC
TRBJ2-2 . TRBV28 TRBD2 CASAWDLAGARGNTGELFF TGTGCCAGCGCTTGGGATCTAGCGGGAGCTCGGGGGAACACCGGGGAGCTGTTTTTT
TRBJ2-7 many TRBV6-1 . CASSPRAPDPYEQYF TGTGCCAGCAGTCCCCGGGCGCCCGACCCCTACGAGCAGTACTTC
TRBJ1-2 . TRBV3-1 TRBD1 CASSPTGLIRGYTF TGTGCCAGCAGCCCGACAGGGTTGATTCGTGGCTACACCTTC
TRBJ1-6 few TRBV12-3/TRBV12-4 . CATTGGADENSPLHF TGTGCCACCACGGGGGGGGCAGATGAAAATTCACCCCTCCACTTT
TRBJ2-7 many TRBV28 . CASRGPTTYEQYF TGTGCCAGCAGGGGTCCTACGACCTACGAGCAGTACTTC
TRBJ2-5 many TRBV7-2 TRBD1 CASSLGQGAKETQYF TGTGCCAGCAGCTTAGGGCAGGGGGCTAAAGAGACCCAGTACTTC
TRBJ1-1 few TRBV5-6 TRBD1 CASSGDRGHTEAFF TGTGCCAGCAGCGGGGACAGGGGGCACACTGAAGCTTTCTTT
TRBJ2-7 many TRBV6-1 . CASSESIPYYEQYF TGTGCCAGCAGTGAAAGTATCCCATACTACGAGCAGTACTTC
TRBJ2-7 many TRBV30 . CAWSVVGGREQYF TGTGCCTGGAGTGTTGTCGGAGGCCGGGAGCAGTACTTC